The 29 T cell receptor beta chains listed next were all sequenced from one sample in a study of T cell responses to AZD1222 COVID-19 vaccine. Clones were read by immunoSEQ multiplex PCR, and TCRdb kept only the in-frame ones, dropping some. The sample holds about 140,000 clones, around 91% seen once. The sample in question was peripheral blood, obtained on day 0 of AZD1222 vaccination. These receptors originate from an adult in good health.

The chain is built from TRBV30 and TRBJ2-1; a weak D match, TRBD2 (7 bases). Germline CDR1 and CDR2: GTSNPN and SVGIG (reference sequence). Trimming stripped 2 bases from V and 2 bases from J, with 10 bases between. The length of the CDR3 is 14 residues. The CDR3 region is CAWSRGGPYNEQFF. For the CDR3, the DNA is TGTGCCTGGAGTAGGGGGGGTCCCTACAATGAGCAGTTCTTC.

V is TRBV11-2 and J is TRBJ2-7; TRBD1 is a possible D gene (6 bases). This CDR3 spans 12 amino acids. The germline V and J ends were trimmed by 6 bases and 3 bases, with 9 bases remaining between them. Germline V gene sequence: CDR1 SGHAT, CDR2 FQNNGV. CDR3 coding DNA: TGTGCCAGCAGTCAGGACAGCTACGAGCAGTACTTC. Its translation: CASSQDSYEQYF.

The V call is TRBV5-8, the J call TRBJ2-7; a weak D match, TRBD1 (5 bases). V was clipped by 2 bases and J by 1 base, with 13 bases between them. Germline V gene data show CDR1 as SGHTS and CDR2 as YDEGEE. The CDR3 covers 15 residues. DNA for the CDR3: TGTGCCAGCAGCTTTGTAAGGGGTGATTCCTACGAGCAGTACTTC. Translation: CASSFVRGDSYEQYF. Based on the CDR3 plus reference TRBV5-8 and TRBJ2-7, the full variable domain is EAGVTQSPTHLIKTRGQQATLRCSPISGHTSVYWYQQALGLGLQFLLWYDEGEERNRGNFPPRFSGRQFPNYSSELNVNALELEDSALYLCASSFVRGDSYEQYFGPGTRLTVT.

As DNA, the CDR3 is TGTGCCAGCTCACCACCCTTCGGACAGGCCAGAATGAACACTGAAGCTTTCTTT. It encodes CASSPPFGQARMNTEAFF. The rearrangement uses TRBV18 and TRBJ1-1; 7 nucleotides agree with TRBD1. This CDR3 has 18 amino acids. After removal of 0 bases from V and 0 bases from J, the junction contained 10 bases not matched to a gene. The germline CDR1 and CDR2 sequences are KGHSH and LQKENI.

CDR3 protein: CASSRRDGYEQYF. As DNA, the CDR3 is TGTGCCAGCAGTCGCCGGGACGGTTACGAGCAGTACTTC. V gene TRBV6-6 combines with J gene TRBJ2-7; D is possibly TRBD1 or TRBD2 (5 bases each). Germline V lookup: CDR1 MNHNY, CDR2 SVGAGI (reference sequence). Trimming took off 5 bases at V and 4 bases at J, with 12 bases between the two ends. This CDR3 region has 13 residues.

This clone has more than one count but fewer than ten. DNA for the CDR3: TGTGCCAGCAGTTACTCCAAGGGGGTTAACTATGGCTACACCTTC. Encoded protein: CASSYSKGVNYGYTF. The chain joins TRBV6-5 to TRBJ1-2, with a possible D match to TRBD1 (6 bases). The germline CDR1 and CDR2 sequences are MNHEY and SVGAGI. The CDR3 covers 15 residues. V lost 0 bases to trimming and J lost 1 base, with 9 bases between them.

This clone has a handful of counts. The rearrangement joins TRBV5-1 to TRBJ2-1; D is perhaps TRBD1 (5 bases). Trimming cost V 1 base and J 7 bases, with 9 bases left between them. The CDR3 is made up of 13 amino acids. In germline, CDR1 is SGHRS, CDR2 YFSETQ. CDR3 in amino acids: CASSLTRQNEQFF. In DNA, the CDR3 is TGCGCCAGCAGCTTGACCAGACAGAATGAGCAGTTCTTC.

The gene calls are TRBV5-1 and TRBJ2-7; D call uncertain. The CDR3 has 11 amino acids. The germline V gene encodes CDR1 SGHRS and CDR2 YFSETQ. Trimming stripped 2 bases from V and 7 bases from J, with 7 bases between. The CDR3 protein is CASSFLDEQYF. CDR3 DNA: TGCGCCAGCAGCTTCCTAGATGAGCAGTACTTC.

V usage is TRBV11-2 and J usage is TRBJ2-5; TRBD1 is a possible D gene (5 bases). Germline V gene lookup returns CDR1 SGHAT and CDR2 FQNNGV. CDR3 size: 14 residues. Trimming left V 5 bases short and J 5 bases short, with 15 bases between. CDR3: CASSPEWAGETQYF. CDR3 DNA: TGTGCCAGCAGCCCAGAATGGGCAGGGGAGACCCAGTACTTC.

The chain has TRBV5-5 and TRBJ1-2; D remains unclear. The length of the CDR3 is 16 residues. V was clipped by 3 bases and J by 2 bases, with 17 bases between them. CDR1 and CDR2 (germline): SGHKS, YYEKEE (reference sequence). CDR3 sequence reads: CASSSSGFVGNYGYTF. In nucleotides, the CDR3 is TGTGCCAGCAGCTCCTCCGGCTTCGTTGGGAACTATGGCTACACCTTC.

The gene calls are TRBV5-6 and TRBJ1-4, with TRBD1 matching 7 bases. The germline V gene encodes CDR1 SGHDT and CDR2 YYEEEE. CDR3 length: 15 amino acids. J lost 8 bases, V lost 3 bases, and 10 bases had no gene match. CDR3: CASSSLRQGGEKLFF. The CDR3 coding sequence is TGTGCCAGCAGCTCCCTTCGACAGGGAGGGGAAAAACTGTTTTTT.

The chain employs TRBV7-9 and TRBJ1-2, with D possibly being TRBD1 (5 bases). Germline V gene lookup returns CDR1 SEHNR and CDR2 FQNEAQ (reference sequence). V dropped 1 base and J dropped 7 bases, with 10 bases sitting between them. The CDR3 loop spans 13 amino acids. CDR3 region: CASSLVGEPGYTF. In DNA, the CDR3 is TGTGCCAGCAGCTTAGTAGGGGAACCTGGCTACACCTTC.

This clone was observed once. For the CDR3, the DNA is TGTGCCAGCAGCCCCTACATTACAGGGGCGGGTAATGAAAAACTGTTTTTT. Translation gives CASSPYITGAGNEKLFF. This chain uses TRBV7-2 with TRBJ1-4, with TRBD1 matching over 7 bases. J was trimmed by 4 bases and V by 5 bases; bases with no gene match: 13. This CDR3 is built from 17 residues. Germline V lookup: CDR1 SGHTA, CDR2 FQGNSA.

V gene TRBV20-1 combines with J gene TRBJ2-7, with 7 bases that match TRBD2. Losses at the gene ends were 3 bases for V and 2 bases for J; bases not matched to a gene: 7. The germline V gene has CDR1 DFQATT and CDR2 SNEGSKA (reference sequence). The CDR3 has 14 residues. For the CDR3, the DNA is TGCAGTGCTAGTAGCCTAGCGGACGCCTACGAGCAGTACTTC. Protein sequence: CSASSLADAYEQYF.

The rearrangement links TRBV7-9 to TRBJ2-1; 12 bases are shared with TRBD2. CDR3 length equals 15 residues. CDR1 and CDR2 from the germline V gene are SEHNR and FQNEAQ (reference sequence). The V gene end was trimmed by 6 bases and the J gene end by 8 bases; junction bases not matched to a gene: 8. The CDR3 bases are TGTGCCAGCAGACCGAGGACTAGCGGGACGGATGAGCAGTTCTTC. Its protein product is CASRPRTSGTDEQFF.

The V and J genes are TRBV6-5 and TRBJ2-7, with D hard to call. Between the trimmed V and J ends, which lost 4 bases and 5 bases, there was a span of 15 bases. This CDR3 is built from 14 residues. From germline, CDR1 is MNHEY and CDR2 SVGAGI. The CDR3 loop is CASSSLAPNDEQYF. CDR3 bases: TGTGCCAGCAGTTCCTTAGCCCCTAATGACGAGCAGTACTTC.

This chain connects TRBV13 to TRBJ2-5; possible D gene TRBD1, 5 bases. The ends were cut back, 4 bases at V and 1 base at J, with 13 bases in the middle. This CDR3 region has 15 residues. Germline CDR1 and CDR2: PRHDT and FYEKMQ (reference sequence). The CDR3 DNA follows: TGTGCCAGCAGCTCACGACAGACAATCCAAGAGACCCAGTACTTC. As protein: CASSSRQTIQETQYF.

The CDR3 DNA follows: TGTGCCAGCAGTTTATCGCGGGGGGCAGATACGCAGTATTTT. The encoded protein is CASSLSRGADTQYF. The chain is built from TRBV27 and TRBJ2-3; 8 bases fit TRBD2. CDR1 and CDR2 from the germline V gene are MNHEY and SMNVEV (reference sequence). J gave up 4 bases and V 0 bases, and 0 bases lay outside the gene matches. This CDR3 comprises 14 residues.

J is TRBJ1-6 and V is TRBV30; no clear D. The V end was cut by 4 bases, the J end by 7 bases, with 14 bases between. The CDR3 has 14 amino acids. CDR1 and CDR2 from the germline V gene are GTSNPN and SVGIG (reference sequence). CDR3 bases: TGTGCCTGGACCCGATTGGGGTCAAATTCACCCCTCCACTTT. As protein: CAWTRLGSNSPLHF. Drawing the rest from reference TRBV30 and TRBJ1-6, the complete variable domain is SQTIHQWPATLVQPVGSPLSLECTVEGTSNPNLYWYRQAAGRGLQLLFYSVGIGQISSEVPQNLSASRPQDRQFILSSKKLLLSDSGFYLCAWTRLGSNSPLHFGNGTRLTVT.

This chain uses TRBV27 with TRBJ1-4; 9 nucleotides line up with TRBD1. Germline CDR1 and CDR2: MNHEY and SMNVEV (reference sequence). V lost 1 base, J lost 7 bases, and 7 bases stayed unmatched. The CDR3 runs to 16 residues. CDR3 region: CASSLLQGANREKLFF. The CDR3 nucleotides are TGTGCCAGCAGTTTATTACAGGGGGCTAATCGTGAAAAACTGTTTTTT.

The chain employs TRBV7-8 and TRBJ1-2, with D uncertain. CDR3 length: 15 residues. The V gene's germline CDR1 is SGHVS and CDR2 FQNEAQ. Trimming took 2 bases from V and 8 from J, leaving 18 bases between them. CDR3: CASSLYDKAVLGYTF. The CDR3 DNA reads TGTGCCAGCAGCTTATACGACAAGGCCGTTTTAGGCTACACCTTC.

The chain employs TRBV4-1 and TRBJ2-5; D not certain. This CDR3 has 11 amino acids. CDR1 and CDR2 (germline): MGHRA, YSYEKL. Trimming left V 9 bases short and J 2 bases short, with 7 bases between. CDR3: CASGQQETQYF. The CDR3, as DNA: TGCGCCAGTGGTCAACAAGAGACCCAGTACTTC.

V gene TRBV5-6 combines with J gene TRBJ1-2; D unresolved. The V gene's germline CDR1 is SGHDT and CDR2 YYEEEE. The CDR3 is 13 residues long. Deletions cut 4 bases from V and 3 bases from J, with 10 bases between. CDR3 amino acids: CASSQTGYYGYTF. CDR3 in DNA: TGTGCCAGCAGCCAAACTGGTTACTATGGCTACACCTTC.

This clone was counted many times. This chain joins TRBV6-1 and TRBJ2-1; D unclear. V lost 3 bases and J 2 bases, leaving 5 bases between the germline ends. Germline V lookup: CDR1 MNHNS, CDR2 SASEGT. The CDR3 spans 13 residues. CDR3 protein: CASSDSAYNEQFF. The CDR3 bases are TGTGCCAGCAGTGATTCTGCCTACAATGAGCAGTTCTTC.

The rearrangement joins TRBV4-2 to TRBJ1-1; D remains unclear. The length of the CDR3 is 14 residues. V shed 4 bases and J shed 4 bases, with 13 bases lying between them. The V gene's germline CDR1 is LGHNA and CDR2 YNFKEQ. The CDR3 sequence is CASSRSDRVTEAFF. The CDR3 DNA sequence: TGTGCCAGCAGCCGAAGCGATCGAGTCACTGAAGCTTTCTTT.

The V and J genes are TRBV6-5 and TRBJ1-4, with 8 bases that match TRBD1. CDR3 length equals 15 residues. Losses at the gene ends were 6 bases for V and 8 bases for J; bases not matched to a gene: 11. Per the germline V gene, CDR1 is MNHEY and CDR2 is SVGAGI. The CDR3 DNA follows: TGTGCCAGCAGCGTCCTGCAGGGGGCTCGGGAAAAACTGTTTTTT. Residues: CASSVLQGAREKLFF.

The chain has TRBV28 and TRBJ2-3; maybe TRBD2 (6 bases). Between the trimmed V and J ends, which lost 5 bases and 1 base, there was a span of 13 bases. Germline values: CDR1 MDHEN, CDR2 SYDVKM. The CDR3 contains 15 residues. CDR3 nucleotide sequence: TGTGCCAGCAGTGACGGGGGTATCCGCACAGATACGCAGTATTTT. This sequence encodes CASSDGGIRTDTQYF.

J is TRBJ1-4 and V is TRBV5-4; tentative D call: TRBD1 (6 bases). V was clipped by 3 bases and J by 3 bases, with 12 bases between them. The CDR3 length is 15 residues. The germline CDR1 and CDR2 sequences are SGHNT and YYREEE (reference sequence). In DNA, the CDR3 is TGTGCCAGCAGCTCCGGGCCAGGGGCTAATGAAAAACTGTTTTTT. This gives the protein CASSSGPGANEKLFF.

This clone was detected a few times. The chain joins TRBV27 to TRBJ1-5, with D tentatively TRBD1 (5 bases). This CDR3 contains 15 residues. Trimming took off 9 bases at V and 2 bases at J, with 17 bases between the two ends. Germline V lookup: CDR1 MNHEY, CDR2 SMNVEV (reference sequence). CDR3 coding DNA: TGTGCCAGACCCAGTCGGGGCTTTGGCAATCAGCCCCAGCATTTT. This sequence encodes CARPSRGFGNQPQHF.